Below, 24 T cell receptor beta chains from the same sample are listed, as sequenced in a study of identical twins. TCRdb fed the 5' RACE reads into MiXCR, producing one record per CDR3 protein. The sample has 470,000 or so distinct CDR3 sequences, 24% seen once. These records were also assigned to another study, of T cells expressing NK-cell markers.

The sequenced sample consisted of CD4+ T cells sorted from blood. The receptors shown here come from a woman aged 18-29 years in good health.

This clonotype was picked up a small number of times. This chain connects TRBV2 to TRBJ2-3; D ambiguous. This CDR3 comprises 13 residues. Trimming took 7 bases from V and 6 from J, leaving 14 bases between them. The germline V gene has CDR1 SNHLY and CDR2 FYNNEI. The CDR3 loop is CASNPESVDTQYF. The CDR3 nucleotides read TGTGCCAGCAATCCGGAGAGCGTCGATACGCAGTATTTT.

The CDR3 reads CASRTGNSLRYEQYF. The DNA of the CDR3 is TGTGCCAGCAGAACAGGGAACTCCCTCCGCTACGAGCAGTACTTC. J is TRBJ2-7 and V is TRBV2, with D maybe TRBD1 (6 bases). Germline values: CDR1 SNHLY, CDR2 FYNNEI. Trimming removed 6 bases from V and 3 bases from J, with 18 bases in between. There are 15 residues in the CDR3.

V gene TRBV29-1 combines with J gene TRBJ2-3; TRBD1 is a possible D gene (5 bases). Trimming cost V 6 bases and J 0 bases, with 16 bases left between them. CDR3 length: 15 residues. Germline V gives CDR1 SQVTM, CDR2 ANQGSEA. The DNA for the CDR3 is TGCAGCGTAGCTAGGACACCCTCTAGCACAGATACGCAGTATTTT. Translation: CSVARTPSSTDTQYF.

The V call is TRBV4-3, the J call TRBJ2-1, with D perhaps matching TRBD1 or TRBD2 (6 bases each). The CDR3 is 13 amino acids. Trimming pared 0 bases from V and 11 bases from J, leaving 11 bases between. The germline CDR1 and CDR2 sequences are LGHNA and YSLEER. The CDR3 DNA reads TGCGCCAGCAGCCAAGAGGAGGGGGGACAGCAGTTCTTC. Protein product: CASSQEEGGQQFF.

This clonotype showed up many times. V gene TRBV29-1 combines with J gene TRBJ1-1; D remains unclear. This CDR3 is built from 13 residues. Per germline, CDR1 SQVTM and CDR2 ANQGSEA. V was cut by 4 bases and J by 1 base, with 10 bases left in between. CDR3 nucleotide sequence: TGCAGCGTTGGGGAACGGACGAACACTGAAGCTTTCTTT. This sequence encodes CSVGERTNTEAFF.

This clonotype has only a few counts. The rearrangement links TRBV5-1 to TRBJ2-7, with TRBD2 matching over 13 bases. The CDR3 extends over 17 amino acids. The ends lost 4 bases at V and 7 bases at J; junction bases unmatched: 14. In germline, CDR1 is SGHRS, CDR2 YFSETQ. The CDR3 region has the DNA TGCGCCAGCAGCCCCGGACTAGCGGGGGATACCCCGATGGAGCAGTACTTC. Its translation: CASSPGLAGDTPMEQYF.

This clonotype was picked up one time. V and J are TRBV6-2 or TRBV6-3 and TRBJ1-2, with 8 bases identical to TRBD1. Per the germline V gene, CDR1 is MNHEY and CDR2 is SVGEGT. The CDR3 is 14 residues long. Trimming took 4 bases from V and 6 from J; bases not matched to a gene: 7. The CDR3 sequence is CASSSRTGSHGYTF. DNA for the CDR3: TGTGCCAGCAGTTCCAGGACAGGGTCACATGGCTACACCTTC.

This sequence joins TRBV7-9 and TRBJ2-3; TRBD2 matches 11 bases. V lost 5 bases, J lost 4 bases, and 8 bases stayed unmatched. Looked up from germline, CDR1 is SEHNR and CDR2 is FQNEAQ (reference sequence). This CDR3 is 16 amino acids long. The CDR3, as DNA: TGTGCCAGCAGCCTGACTAGCGGGGATGGGGCAGATACGCAGTATTTT. Its protein product is CASSLTSGDGADTQYF. The full variable domain, completed using reference TRBV7-9 and TRBJ2-3, is DTGVSQNPRHKITKRGQNVTFRCDPISEHNRLYWYRQTLGQGPEFLTYFQNEAQLEKSRLLSDRFSAERPKGSFSTLEIQRTEQGDSAMYLCASSLTSGDGADTQYFGPGTRLTVL.

As for this clonotype: A junction end diverges from the germline sequence, so it may reflect a read error. The rearrangement uses TRBV20-1 and TRBJ2-3, with 14 bases lining up with TRBD2. CDR3 length: 16 amino acids. The germline V gene encodes CDR1 DFQATT and CDR2 SNEGSKA (reference sequence). CDR3 protein: CSARKGTSGRTDPQYF. The DNA of the CDR3 is TGCAGTGCTAGAAAAGGGACTAGCGGGAGAACAGATCCGCAGTATTTT.

This sequence joins TRBV5-1 and TRBJ2-5; D is perhaps TRBD1 (5 bases). The germline V gene encodes CDR1 SGHRS and CDR2 YFSETQ. CDR3 length: 13 amino acids. Trimming took 2 bases from V and 5 from J, leaving 10 bases between them. CDR3: CASSFRQKETQYF. CDR3 coding DNA: TGCGCCAGCAGCTTCCGACAGAAGGAGACCCAGTACTTC.

The V and J genes are TRBV20-1 and TRBJ2-5, with D possibly TRBD1 on 5 matching bases. The length of the CDR3 is 14 residues. Germline CDR1 and CDR2: DFQATT and SNEGSKA (reference sequence). Trimming removed 0 bases at V and 5 bases at J, with 13 bases between. CDR3 DNA: TGCAGTGCTAGAGATGGGGCAGGGCCGGAGACCCAGTACTTC. The encoded protein is CSARDGAGPETQYF.

The chain has TRBV11-2 and TRBJ1-2; no clear D. Trimming pared 5 bases from V and 7 bases from J, leaving 17 bases between. Per germline, CDR1 SGHAT and CDR2 FQNNGV. The CDR3 consists of 14 residues. The CDR3 reads CASSPLTGVGGYTF. CDR3 nucleotide sequence: TGTGCCAGCAGCCCTCTTACCGGGGTGGGTGGCTACACCTTC.

A few counts support this clonotype. The V gene is TRBV12-3 or TRBV12-4, the J gene TRBJ2-1, with D possibly matching TRBD1 (6 bases). Trimming cost V 3 bases and J 9 bases, with 9 bases left between them. The CDR3 consists of 12 residues. The CDR3 DNA sequence: TGTGCCAGCAGTTTCTTGGGGGCTGAGCAGTTCTTC. Its protein is CASSFLGAEQFF.

This chain uses TRBV5-1 with TRBJ1-5, with 9 bases lining up with TRBD1. The trim removed 5 bases at V and 0 bases at J, leaving 9 bases unmatched. This CDR3 is built from 17 residues. Germline lookup yields CDR1 SGHRS and CDR2 YFSETQ. The CDR3 nucleotides are TGCGCCAGCAGGGGGGACAGGGTAGGGGATAGCAATCAGCCCCAGCATTTT. Protein: CASRGDRVGDSNQPQHF. The full variable domain, with the rest looked up from reference TRBV5-1 and TRBJ1-5, is KAGVTQTPRYLIKTRGQQVTLSCSPISGHRSVSWYQQTPGQGLQFLFEYFSETQRNKGNFPGRFSGRQFSNSRSEMNVSTLELGDSALYLCASRGDRVGDSNQPQHFGDGTRLSIL.

This clonotype was observed once. The chain is built from TRBV5-1 and TRBJ2-3, with D perhaps matching TRBD1 (9 bases). The CDR3 spans 15 residues. Germline V gives CDR1 SGHRS, CDR2 YFSETQ. The germline V and J ends were trimmed by 7 bases and 6 bases, with 21 bases remaining between them. DNA for the CDR3: TGCGCCAGCCGGGAGGGACAGGGTGGCTTGGATACGCAGTATTTT. This codes for CASREGQGGLDTQYF. The whole variable domain, filled in from reference TRBV5-1 and TRBJ2-3, reads KAGVTQTPRYLIKTRGQQVTLSCSPISGHRSVSWYQQTPGQGLQFLFEYFSETQRNKGNFPGRFSGRQFSNSRSEMNVSTLELGDSALYLCASREGQGGLDTQYFGPGTRLTVL.

The chain joins TRBV7-2 to TRBJ2-7, with TRBD1 matching over 8 bases. Trimming removed 5 bases from V and 6 bases from J; junction bases left unmatched: 9. The CDR3 runs 14 residues. The germline V gene encodes CDR1 SGHTA and CDR2 FQGNSA. CDR3 nucleotides: TGTGCCAGCAGCAAGGGACAGGTTTTTTCCGAGCAGTACTTC. It codes for CASSKGQVFSEQYF.

The V call is TRBV7-9, the J call TRBJ2-3, with unresolved D. The germline V gene encodes CDR1 SEHNR and CDR2 FQNEAQ (reference sequence). CDR3 length equals 16 residues. Trimming removed 1 base at V and 5 bases at J, with 16 bases between. The CDR3 sequence: CASSLGSGPWGDTQYF. CDR3 sequence (DNA): TGTGCCAGCAGCTTAGGATCAGGTCCCTGGGGAGATACGCAGTATTTT.

The chain joins TRBV4-3 to TRBJ2-2; 7 bases match TRBD1. Trimming at V came to 4 bases and at J to 1 base, leaving 3 bases not matched to a gene. This CDR3 comprises 15 residues. In germline, CDR1 is LGHNA, CDR2 YSLEER. CDR3 sequence: CASSPDRENTGELFF. CDR3 nucleotide sequence: TGCGCCAGCAGCCCCGACAGGGAGAACACCGGGGAGCTGTTTTTT.

This clonotype was counted between two and nine times. This rearrangement joins TRBV24-1 to TRBJ2-5; TRBD1 is a possible D gene (5 bases). The ends were cut back, 4 bases at V and 5 bases at J, with 10 bases in the middle. The CDR3 is made up of 13 amino acids. Germline CDR1 and CDR2: KGHDR and SFDVKD. The CDR3 bases are TGTGCCACCAGTGAAAGGGGATTGGAGACCCAGTACTTC. It encodes CATSERGLETQYF.

This chain links TRBV29-1 with TRBJ2-7, with a tentative D call TRBD1 (6 bases). Deletions cut 6 bases from V and 2 bases from J, with 11 bases between. Germline V gene sequence: CDR1 SQVTM, CDR2 ANQGSEA. This CDR3 has 12 amino acids. The DNA of the CDR3 is TGCAGCGTCTCCAGACAGGCCTACGAGCAGTACTTC. As protein: CSVSRQAYEQYF.

The genes are TRBV3-1 and TRBJ2-1; 7 bases are a match to TRBD2. After removal of 4 bases from V and 1 base from J, the junction contained 7 bases not matched to a gene. The CDR3 is made up of 16 amino acids. Germline V lookup: CDR1 LGHDT, CDR2 YNNKEL (reference sequence). In DNA, the CDR3 is TGTGCCAGCAGCCCCCCTAGCGGAAAGTCCTACAATGAGCAGTTCTTC. Its protein product is CASSPPSGKSYNEQFF.

A few counts support this clonotype. The chain uses TRBV6-5 and TRBJ1-1; 7 bases align to TRBD1. This CDR3 region has 18 residues. After removal of 2 bases from V and 1 base from J, the junction contained 13 bases not matched to a gene. The germline V gene encodes CDR1 MNHEY and CDR2 SVGAGI. CDR3 DNA: TGTGCCAGCAGTTACGGTAGGGGATTGACAGGGCCGAACACTGAAGCTTTCTTT. This encodes CASSYGRGLTGPNTEAFF.

This clonotype has ten or more counts. The chain joins TRBV12-3 or TRBV12-4 to TRBJ2-2; no clear D. The CDR3 runs 16 residues. V shed 6 bases and J shed 2 bases, with 16 bases lying between them. In DNA, the CDR3 is TGTGCCAGCAGGCTAACAGCAAATATAAACACCGGGGAGCTGTTTTTT. Amino acids: CASRLTANINTGELFF.

The chain recombines TRBV29-1 with TRBJ1-1, with TRBD1 matching 8 bases. Germline-derived CDR1 and CDR2 are SQVTM and ANQGSEA. Trimming took 2 bases from V and 7 from J; bases not matched to a gene: 12. CDR3 length: 15 amino acids. The CDR3: CSVETGGDRTDEAFF. For the CDR3, the DNA is TGCAGCGTTGAAACAGGGGGAGATAGAACAGATGAAGCTTTCTTT.